The 31 T cell receptor beta chains below all came from one sample that was sequenced in a study of T cell repertoires in cytomegalovirus infection. One entry per CDR3 protein, called by TCRdb with MiXCR from the reads. This repertoire shows hundreds of thousands of distinct CDR3 sequences, around 24% found once; its top ten account for around 8%. Sequenced input: CD8+ T cells from PBMCs. All receptors derive from a human donor in good health (CMV status not recorded). Some clones in this sample may be carry-over from other donors' samples.

The chain is built from TRBV7-9 and TRBJ1-1; TRBD1 matches 9 bases. This CDR3 comprises 18 residues. The V segment lost 0 bases and the J segment 3 bases; nucleotides outside the gene matches: 11. CDR1 is SEHNR and CDR2 is FQNEAQ in the germline V gene (reference sequence). The CDR3 region has the DNA TGTGCCAGCAGCTTAGCGCGTACAGGGGGCGGTTGGGACACTGAAGCTTTCTTT. Protein: CASSLARTGGGWDTEAFF.

This clonotype appeared many times. The J gene is TRBJ2-3, the V gene TRBV7-6; D is unresolved. Trimming shortened V by 5 bases and J by 1 base, and 13 bases separated the two germline ends. Germline V lookup: CDR1 SGHVS, CDR2 FNYEAQ. CDR3 length equals 15 residues. The CDR3 nucleotides read TGTGCCAGCAGCCCCGAATCGGCTGGCACAGATACGCAGTATTTT. This translates into CASSPESAGTDTQYF.

The rearrangement joins TRBV29-1 to TRBJ1-3; weak D call: TRBD1 (5 bases). The ends were cut back, 6 bases at V and 4 bases at J, with 19 bases in the middle. The length of the CDR3 is 15 residues. Germline V gene data show CDR1 as SQVTM and CDR2 as ANQGSEA. In nucleotides, the CDR3 is TGCAGCGTAATTGGGGCGTCTTCTCTCGGAAACACCATATATTTT. This codes for CSVIGASSLGNTIYF.

The sample holds many counts of this clonotype. V and J are TRBV7-9 and TRBJ2-2, with D possibly called TRBD1 or TRBD2 (5 bases each). V gave up 5 bases and J gave up 5 bases, with 12 bases separating them. The germline V gene encodes CDR1 SEHNR and CDR2 FQNEAQ (reference sequence). The CDR3 is made up of 14 amino acids. The CDR3 DNA reads TGTGCCAGCAGCCCACGGGACCGAACCGGGGAGCTGTTTTTT. Translated, it gives CASSPRDRTGELFF.

This clonotype was observed a few times. The chain recombines TRBV6-5 with TRBJ2-7, with D possibly matching TRBD2 (5 bases). Germline V lookup: CDR1 MNHEY, CDR2 SVGAGI. The CDR3 is 13 amino acids. Trimming pared 2 bases from V and 6 bases from J, leaving 11 bases between. DNA for the CDR3: TGTGCCAGCAGTTACACAACTGGAGGCGAGCAGTACGTC. Translation: CASSYTTGGEQYV.

This clonotype was seen a handful of times. The chain recombines TRBV20-1 with TRBJ2-6; D may correspond to TRBD1 or TRBD2 (5 bases each). Germline lookup yields CDR1 DFQATT and CDR2 SNEGSKA (reference sequence). V shed 0 bases and J shed 2 bases, with 8 bases lying between them. The CDR3 consists of 15 residues. Here the CDR3 reads CSARDMGAGANVLTF. CDR3 DNA sequence: TGCAGTGCTAGAGATATGGGGGCTGGGGCCAACGTCCTGACTTTC.

The table lists this clonotype with many counts. V is TRBV7-9 and J is TRBJ2-7; 9 bases align to TRBD1. This CDR3 has 15 amino acids. The V segment lost 5 bases and the J segment 0 bases; nucleotides outside the gene matches: 5. CDR1 SEHNR and CDR2 FQNEAQ come from the germline V gene (reference sequence). The CDR3 loop reads CASSDGQGSSYEQYV. Here the CDR3 DNA reads TGTGCCAGCAGCGACGGACAGGGGAGCTCCTACGAGCAGTACGTC.

Worth noting for this clonotype: At one of its ends the junction is not consistent with the germline gene, which may arise from a read error. The chain is built from TRBV5-6 and TRBJ1-1; D is uncertain. Germline V gene sequence: CDR1 SGHDT, CDR2 YYEEEE. The CDR3 contains 15 residues. Here the CDR3 DNA reads TGTGCCAGAAGCTTTGAGGGTTTTTCGGGCACTGAAGCTTTCTTT. It is translated as CARSFEGFSGTEAFF.

This clonotype was counted between two and nine times. This chain links TRBV9 with TRBJ1-2; no firm D call. This CDR3 has 15 amino acids. In germline, CDR1 is SGDLS, CDR2 YYNGEE. V dropped 3 bases and J dropped 4 bases, with 16 bases sitting between them. The CDR3 coding sequence is TGTGCCAGCAGCGCGGCGGACGGAACACTCTATGGCTACACCTTC. This encodes CASSAADGTLYGYTF.

The chain carries TRBV7-9 and TRBJ2-7; D is possibly TRBD1 or TRBD2 (5 bases each). The germline V gene has CDR1 SEHNR and CDR2 FQNEAQ (reference sequence). V lost 5 bases and J 6 bases, leaving 11 bases between the germline ends. The CDR3 contains 12 residues. CDR3 amino acids: CASSRRGGEQYV. CDR3 bases: TGTGCCAGCAGCCGACGGGGCGGCGAGCAGTACGTC.

The CDR3 DNA reads as TGTGCCACCGCGGCCGATTATAGCAATCAGCCCCAGCATTTT. As protein: CATAADYSNQPQHF. The chain joins TRBV15 to TRBJ1-5; D not resolved. This CDR3 is built from 14 residues. The germline V gene has CDR1 LNHNV and CDR2 YYDKDF (reference sequence). Trimming shortened V by 8 bases and J by 0 bases, and 11 bases separated the two germline ends.

This clonotype showed up just a few times. This chain connects TRBV2 to TRBJ2-2; weak D call: TRBD1 (5 bases). V was trimmed by 6 bases and J by 9 bases, leaving 20 bases between them. The CDR3 covers 15 residues. Germline V gives CDR1 SNHLY, CDR2 FYNNEI. CDR3 bases: TGTGCCAGCAGAGGGGCAGTGAAAAACGTTTGGGAGCTGTTTTTT. This codes for CASRGAVKNVWELFF.

The chain uses TRBV5-1 and TRBJ2-3; 11 positions agree with TRBD2. Per the germline V gene, CDR1 is SGHRS and CDR2 is YFSETQ. The length of the CDR3 is 16 residues. V lost 6 bases and J lost 2; bases outside the gene matches: 8. CDR3 amino acids: CASTSSGGRLTDTQYF. Written as DNA, the CDR3 is TGCGCCAGCACGTCTAGCGGGGGGCGACTCACAGATACGCAGTATTTT.

The genes are TRBV6-6 and TRBJ1-4; unclear D gene. V was cut by 0 bases and J by 8 bases, with 7 bases left in between. The CDR3 has 13 amino acids. In germline, CDR1 is MNHNY, CDR2 SVGAGI (reference sequence). The CDR3: CASSYSMMEKLFF. CDR3 DNA: TGTGCCAGCAGTTACTCGATGATGGAAAAACTGTTTTTT.

This chain joins TRBV7-9 and TRBJ2-7, with D maybe TRBD1 (6 bases). The germline gives CDR1 SEHNR, CDR2 FQNEAQ (reference sequence). CDR3 length: 14 amino acids. V dropped 3 bases and J dropped 5 bases, with 14 bases sitting between them. CDR3 bases: TGTGCCAGCAGCTTTCCCCAGGGGAAACACGAGCAGTACTTC. Its protein is CASSFPQGKHEQYF.

The table lists this clonotype with many counts. This chain connects TRBV20-1 to TRBJ1-1; D is perhaps TRBD1 (5 bases). The CDR3 loop spans 13 amino acids. V lost 5 bases, J lost 0 bases, and 10 bases lay in between. Germline values: CDR1 DFQATT, CDR2 SNEGSKA (reference sequence). The DNA of the CDR3 is TGCAGTGCTGCTACAGGACTGAACACTGAAGCTTTCTTT. Protein sequence: CSAATGLNTEAFF.

This clonotype was recorded a few times. The V and J genes are TRBV12-3 or TRBV12-4 and TRBJ2-3; 7 bases agree with TRBD2. V was clipped by 4 bases and J by 2 bases; unmatched bases: 6. This CDR3 spans 15 amino acids. For the CDR3, the DNA is TGTGCCAGCAGTTACGGGGGGACCAACACAGATACGCAGTATTTT. This encodes CASSYGGTNTDTQYF.

The genes are TRBV28 and TRBJ2-1; 12 nucleotides agree with TRBD2. The ends lost 3 bases at V and 7 bases at J; junction bases unmatched: 7. CDR1 is MDHEN and CDR2 is SYDVKM in the germline V gene. The CDR3 covers 16 residues. The CDR3 nucleotides are TGTGCCAGCAGTTTTGGGACTAGCGGGTCCGGGAATGAGCAGTTCTTC. This translates into CASSFGTSGSGNEQFF.

This chain connects TRBV5-1 to TRBJ2-3; D possibly corresponds to TRBD2 (5 bases). The germline V gene encodes CDR1 SGHRS and CDR2 YFSETQ. The CDR3 runs 15 residues. V was clipped by 2 bases and J by 4 bases, with 14 bases between them. CDR3 sequence (DNA): TGCGCCAGCAGCTTAGATGGACTTTCCGCAGATACGCAGTATTTT. It is translated as CASSLDGLSADTQYF.

V usage is TRBV29-1 and J usage is TRBJ2-1, with 7 bases identical to TRBD1. Germline V CDR1 and CDR2: SQVTM, ANQGSEA. This CDR3 has 15 amino acids. Germline trimming cut 0 bases from V and 5 bases from J; bases unmatched to any gene: 7. CDR3 sequence reads: CSVEDATGMNNEQFF. The CDR3 DNA is TGCAGCGTTGAAGACGCGACAGGGATGAACAATGAGCAGTTCTTC.

The V call is TRBV6-5, the J call TRBJ2-3, with a weak D call TRBD2 (6 bases). This CDR3 has 15 amino acids. V lost 1 base to trimming and J lost 1 base, with 9 bases between them. Looked up from germline, CDR1 is MNHEY and CDR2 is SVGAGI. The CDR3 reads CASSYLRRGTDTQYF. The DNA for the CDR3 is TGTGCCAGCAGTTACTTGAGGAGGGGCACAGATACGCAGTATTTT.

Written as DNA, the CDR3 is TGCAGTGCGGAGGCCTTACGAGGAGAACTAGCGAACTACAATGAGCAGTTCTTC. Protein product: CSAEALRGELANYNEQFF. This chain joins TRBV20-1 and TRBJ2-1; 7 bases agree with TRBD2. Germline V lookup: CDR1 DFQATT, CDR2 SNEGSKA (reference sequence). This CDR3 has 18 residues. V gave up 6 bases and J gave up 3 bases; unmatched junction bases: 20.

The V call is TRBV7-3, the J call TRBJ2-7; D gene unclear. In germline, CDR1 is SGHTA, CDR2 FQGTGA. Trimming cost V 2 bases and J 7 bases, with 9 bases left between them. The CDR3 totals 12 residues. The CDR3 loop reads CASSLSNWEQYF. CDR3 nucleotides: TGTGCCAGCAGCTTATCCAATTGGGAGCAGTACTTC. The variable domain in full, with the rest retrieved from reference TRBV7-3 and TRBJ2-7, is GAGVSQTPSNKVTEKGKYVELRCDPISGHTALYWYRQSLGQGPEFLIYFQGTGAADDSGLPNDRFFAVRPEGSVSTLKIQRTERGDSAVYLCASSLSNWEQYFGPGTRLTVT.

This clonotype was picked up many times. The rearrangement links TRBV7-2 to TRBJ2-2; TRBD2 matches at 13 bases. The CDR3 is 16 residues long. V dropped 3 bases and J dropped 6; count of bases not matched to a gene: 4. The germline CDR1 and CDR2 sequences are SGHTA and FQGNSA. CDR3 bases: TGTGCCAGCAGCTTGGCCACTAGCGGGGGGGCCGGGGAGCTGTTTTTT. Translated: CASSLATSGGAGELFF.

The chain couples TRBV7-9 to TRBJ1-1; possible D gene TRBD1, 6 bases. Germline CDR1 SEHNR, CDR2 FQNEAQ (reference sequence). The CDR3 is 17 residues long. Trimming took off 4 bases at V and 4 bases at J, with 22 bases between the two ends. The CDR3 nucleotides read TGTGCCAGCAGCTCTACCCGGGACACCAAAGGAGGCACTGAAGCTTTCTTT. Translating gives CASSSTRDTKGGTEAFF.

The chain employs TRBV15 and TRBJ2-7; D may correspond to TRBD1 or TRBD2 (5 bases each). Looked up from germline, CDR1 is LNHNV and CDR2 is YYDKDF (reference sequence). V dropped 4 bases and J dropped 4 bases, with 17 bases sitting between them. CDR3 size: 15 residues. Here the CDR3 DNA reads TGTGCCACCAGCACCCCCGGGACGGACGGGTACGAGCAGTACTTC. This sequence encodes CATSTPGTDGYEQYF.

The chain recombines TRBV10-3 with TRBJ1-4; D ambiguous. V lost 3 bases, J lost 6 bases, and 5 bases lay in between. Germline CDR1 ENHRY, CDR2 SYGVKD. The CDR3 runs 12 residues. As DNA, the CDR3 is TGTGCCATCAGTGATCTAGATGAAAAACTGTTTTTT. This encodes CAISDLDEKLFF.

This rearrangement joins TRBV5-1 to TRBJ1-1; D is ambiguous. The germline V and J ends were trimmed by 4 bases and 0 bases, with 13 bases remaining between them. Germline values: CDR1 SGHRS, CDR2 YFSETQ. CDR3 size: 15 residues. The CDR3 spells CASSLVANLNTEAFF. The DNA of the CDR3 is TGCGCCAGCAGCCTGGTGGCGAATTTGAACACTGAAGCTTTCTTT.

Of note for this clonotype: A much larger clone is a single base away; this may be a read error. The V gene is TRBV6-8, the J gene TRBJ1-1; D call uncertain. In germline, CDR1 is MNHGY, CDR2 SAAAGT. CDR3 length equals 12 residues. Trimming cost V 1 base and J 5 bases, with 5 bases left between them. This chain's CDR3 is CASSYLTTEAFF. The DNA of the CDR3 is TGTGCCAGCAGTTACTTGACGACTGAAGCTTTCTTT.

V and J are TRBV25-1 and TRBJ2-2; 8 nucleotides line up with TRBD1. J gave up 10 bases and V 7 bases, and 5 bases lay outside the gene matches. This CDR3 spans 12 amino acids. Per the germline V gene, CDR1 is MGHDK and CDR2 is SYGVNS. Here the CDR3 DNA reads TGTGCCAGCACCCCAGGGGGCGTGGAGCTGTTTTTT. This translates into CASTPGGVELFF.

The chain couples TRBV29-1 to TRBJ2-7; TRBD1 or TRBD2 may be the D gene (5 bases each). Trimming shortened V by 5 bases and J by 7 bases, and 12 bases separated the two germline ends. The CDR3 spans 11 residues. Germline CDR1 reads SQVTM; CDR2 reads ANQGSEA. The CDR3 loop is CSVRDGLEQYV. CDR3 DNA sequence: TGCAGCGTTAGGGACGGCCTAGAGCAGTACGTC.